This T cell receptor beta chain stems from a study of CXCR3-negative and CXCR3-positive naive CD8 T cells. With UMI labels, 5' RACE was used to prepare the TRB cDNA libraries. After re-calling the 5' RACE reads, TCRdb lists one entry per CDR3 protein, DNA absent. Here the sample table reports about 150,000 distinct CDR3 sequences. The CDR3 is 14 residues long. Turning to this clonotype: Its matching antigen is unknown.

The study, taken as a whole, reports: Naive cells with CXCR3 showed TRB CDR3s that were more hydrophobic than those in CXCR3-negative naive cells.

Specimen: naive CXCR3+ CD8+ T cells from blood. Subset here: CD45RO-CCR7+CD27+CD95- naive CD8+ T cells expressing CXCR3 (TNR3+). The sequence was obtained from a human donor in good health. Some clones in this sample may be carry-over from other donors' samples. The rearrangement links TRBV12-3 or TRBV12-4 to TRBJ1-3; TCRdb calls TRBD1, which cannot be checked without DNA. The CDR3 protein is CATAPTGAGNTIYF.